This entry lists 25 T cell receptor beta chains sequenced from one sample in a study of Ad26.COV2.S vaccination and SARS-CoV-2 variants. The treatment is: roughly 19 received Ad26.COV2.S at low or high dose, single or two shots; several received placebo; per-sample allocation not given. Repertoires come from day 63 after the first vaccine or placebo injection. Sequencing was performed with immunoSEQ multiplex PCR; in TCRdb, only in-frame clones are kept and a portion is missing. Counted here are under 600,000 clones, approximately 90% occurring once; the ten biggest clones make up 1.7%. The sample in question was peripheral blood, obtained in a trial of Ad26.COV2.S vaccine versus placebo. The receptors originated from a person aged 18-60 years who received the Ad26.COV2.S COVID-19 vaccine or a placebo.

CDR3 protein: CASSLGPGLRLFKNIQYF. The CDR3 DNA is TGCGCCAGCAGCTTGGGTCCGGGACTACGTCTATTCAAAAACATTCAGTACTTC. The chain links TRBV5-1 to TRBJ2-4, with TRBD2 identical over 7 bases. Germline loops: CDR1 SGHRS, CDR2 YFSETQ. The CDR3 has 18 residues. V shed 0 bases, J shed 3 bases, and the junction held 12 bases outside the gene matches.

This chain connects TRBV4-3 to TRBJ1-5; 9 bases are a match to TRBD1. V lost 4 bases, J lost 5 bases, and 6 bases stayed unmatched. CDR1 and CDR2 from the germline V gene are LGHNA and YSLEER. The length of the CDR3 is 15 residues. The CDR3 DNA reads as TGCGCCAGCAGCCGCGGGACAGGGCGGGATCAGCCCCAGCATTTT. Its protein product is CASSRGTGRDQPQHF.

The chain is built from TRBV9 and TRBJ2-7; tentative D call: TRBD1 (6 bases). The germline V and J ends were trimmed by 2 bases and 0 bases, with 12 bases remaining between them. Germline V gene sequence: CDR1 SGDLS, CDR2 YYNGEE. CDR3 length: 15 residues. The CDR3 bases are TGTGCCAGCAGCGTCTCCGACAGGAGCTCCTACGAGCAGTACTTC. This translates into CASSVSDRSSYEQYF.

The V and J genes are TRBV4-3 and TRBJ1-2; D gene ambiguous. CDR1 is LGHNA, CDR2 YSLEER, per germline. V lost 6 bases, J lost 8 bases, and 19 bases lay in between. The CDR3 has 14 amino acids. DNA for the CDR3: TGCGCCAGCAGTCAAAGTGCTGAGGAACGAGGCTACACCTTC. It specifies CASSQSAEERGYTF.

About this clone: An end of the junction differs from the germline gene, which may be a read error. V and J are TRBV6-5 and TRBJ1-6; D is possibly TRBD1 (6 bases). The CDR3 covers 15 residues. CDR1 is MNHEY, CDR2 SVGAGI, per germline. The CDR3 nucleotides read TGTGCCAGCGGTTATACAGGGCAATATAATTCACCCCTCCACTTT. Amino acid sequence: CASGYTGQYNSPLHF.

This clone was observed a single time. The chain links TRBV6-6 to TRBJ2-3, with 7 bases fitting TRBD1. CDR3 size: 15 residues. With V trimmed by 1 base and J by 6 bases, 7 bases remained unmatched. CDR1 is MNHNY and CDR2 is SVGAGI in the germline V gene (reference sequence). As DNA, the CDR3 is TGTGCCAGCAGTTACTTCAGAACAGGGGAGGATACGCAGTATTTT. Residues: CASSYFRTGEDTQYF.

The V and J genes are TRBV7-9 and TRBJ2-7; D is possibly TRBD1 (6 bases). The CDR3 extends over 14 amino acids. V lost 5 bases and J 5 bases, leaving 16 bases between the germline ends. CDR1 SEHNR and CDR2 FQNEAQ come from the germline V gene (reference sequence). CDR3 coding DNA: TGTGCCAGCAGCCCCTTGGGCAGGGGCCACGAGCAGTACTTC. Protein sequence: CASSPLGRGHEQYF.

This sequence joins TRBV29-1 and TRBJ1-2; the match to TRBD1 covers 9 bases. V gave up 4 bases and J gave up 6 bases; unmatched junction bases: 9. Germline V CDR1 and CDR2: SQVTM, ANQGSEA. The CDR3 contains 14 residues. The DNA of the CDR3 is TGCAGCGTTGCAACAGGGGGCAGGGGAGATGGCTACACCTTC. Translating it yields CSVATGGRGDGYTF.

Details on this clone: The same CDR3 also results from other DNA sequences found in this sample. The chain employs TRBV30 and TRBJ1-1; no definite D call. CDR1 is GTSNPN, CDR2 SVGIG, per germline (reference sequence). V dropped 0 bases and J dropped 4 bases, with 3 bases sitting between them. The CDR3 totals 11 residues. Written as DNA, the CDR3 is TGTGCCTGGAGTGTCGGCACTGAAGCTTTCTTT. This codes for CAWSVGTEAFF.

This clone came up a few times. As DNA, the CDR3 is TGTGCCAGCAGCTTAGCGGGAGGTCCAGTCGGGGAGCTGTTTTTT. Translating it yields CASSLAGGPVGELFF. The chain joins TRBV7-3 to TRBJ2-2, with 8 bases lining up with TRBD2. The length of the CDR3 is 15 residues. The V gene end was trimmed by 2 bases and the J gene end by 7 bases; junction bases not matched to a gene: 6. Germline lookup yields CDR1 SGHTA and CDR2 FQGTGA.

The CDR3 sequence is CASSNPGRNYGYTF. CDR3 bases: TGTGCCAGCAGTAACCCGGGACGGAACTATGGCTACACCTTC. The rearrangement joins TRBV28 to TRBJ1-2; weak D call: TRBD1 (5 bases). Germline V gives CDR1 MDHEN, CDR2 SYDVKM. Trimming took 5 bases from V and 2 from J, leaving 12 bases between them. CDR3 length: 14 residues.

A single count supports this clone. The rearrangement links TRBV30 to TRBJ2-1; 10 bases fit TRBD2. The CDR3 covers 18 residues. Germline CDR1 and CDR2: GTSNPN and SVGIG (reference sequence). V shed 0 bases and J 0 bases; nucleotides not matched to a gene: 8. CDR3 sequence: CAWSVPSGGSYSYNEQFF. DNA of the CDR3: TGTGCCTGGAGTGTACCTAGCGGGGGATCTTACTCCTACAATGAGCAGTTCTTC.

J is TRBJ1-5 and V is TRBV19; the D is unclear. The length of the CDR3 is 15 residues. V lost 5 bases, J lost 5 bases, and 16 bases lay in between. CDR1 is LNHDA, CDR2 SQIVND, per germline (reference sequence). Written as DNA, the CDR3 is TGTGCCAGTAGTGTGCAGCTCTTGGACTATCAGCCCCAGCATTTT. This encodes CASSVQLLDYQPQHF.

This clone has just one count. The V and J genes are TRBV6-5 and TRBJ1-1; D is perhaps TRBD1 (6 bases). CDR1 MNHEY and CDR2 SVGAGI come from the germline V gene. Trimming shortened V by 7 bases and J by 1 base, and 13 bases separated the two germline ends. The CDR3 runs 14 residues. CDR3 DNA sequence: TGTGCCAGCACCCCAAGGGGGGCGAACACTGAAGCTTTCTTT. This sequence encodes CASTPRGANTEAFF.

The chain combines TRBV6-2 or TRBV6-3 with TRBJ1-1, with no clear D. CDR3 length: 12 amino acids. The germline gives CDR1 MNHEY, CDR2 SVGEGT. With 4 bases removed from V and 12 bases from J, the gap between germline ends came to 15 bases. The DNA for the CDR3 is TGTGCCAGCAGTTTTTCCCTGCGCAGGACTTTCTTT. Translating gives CASSFSLRRTFF.

This clone has just one count. The CDR3, as DNA: TGTGCCAGCAGCGTAGCTGTGGAAACAGATACGCAGTATTTT. Its protein is CASSVAVETDTQYF. This chain joins TRBV9 and TRBJ2-3; D ambiguous. Germline CDR1 SGDLS, CDR2 YYNGEE. V was trimmed by 0 bases and J by 3 bases, leaving 8 bases between them. The length of the CDR3 is 14 residues.

This chain uses TRBV29-1 with TRBJ1-1; D remains unclear. V was shortened by 6 bases and J by 1 base, with 18 bases between the two germline ends. CDR1 is SQVTM and CDR2 is ANQGSEA in the germline V gene. CDR3 length: 15 residues. The CDR3: CSVGGLGNRNTEAFF. Written as DNA, the CDR3 is TGCAGCGTCGGAGGTCTGGGGAATAGGAACACTGAAGCTTTCTTT.

The gene calls are TRBV6-5 and TRBJ2-1; D is unresolved. Trimming stripped 4 bases from V and 7 bases from J, with 14 bases between. The CDR3 runs to 14 residues. The V gene's germline CDR1 is MNHEY and CDR2 SVGAGI. The CDR3 protein is CASSSSAPGNEQFF. CDR3 DNA sequence: TGTGCCAGCAGTTCAAGCGCCCCTGGGAATGAGCAGTTCTTC.

There are a few counts of this clone. The chain carries TRBV4-1 and TRBJ1-1, with a tentative D call TRBD1 (5 bases). The V gene's germline CDR1 is MGHRA and CDR2 YSYEKL. The CDR3 covers 15 residues. The V end was cut by 4 bases, the J end by 0 bases, with 12 bases between. CDR3 in amino acids: CASSPEGVLNTEAFF. DNA for the CDR3: TGCGCCAGCAGCCCGGAAGGGGTCTTGAACACTGAAGCTTTCTTT.

V gene TRBV7-9 combines with J gene TRBJ1-2; D remains ambiguous. In germline, CDR1 is SEHNR, CDR2 FQNEAQ (reference sequence). The length of the CDR3 is 14 residues. Trimming pared 1 base from V and 8 bases from J, leaving 14 bases between. For the CDR3, the DNA is TGTGCCAGCAGCTTAGAAACCGCCCCTGGGGGCTACACCTTC. It translates to CASSLETAPGGYTF.

This chain joins TRBV19 and TRBJ1-3; D is possibly TRBD1 (5 bases). Germline CDR1 and CDR2: LNHDA and SQIVND (reference sequence). CDR3 size: 16 residues. V shed 5 bases and J shed 0 bases, with 14 bases lying between them. The CDR3 coding sequence is TGTGCCAGTAGTTTCAGACAGCGACCCTCTGGAAACACCATATATTTT. It specifies CASSFRQRPSGNTIYF. The variable domain in full, with the rest retrieved from reference TRBV19 and TRBJ1-3, is DGGITQSPKYLFRKEGQNVTLSCEQNLNHDAMYWYRQDPGQGLRLIYYSQIVNDFQKGDIAEGYSVSREKKESFPLTVTSAQKNPTAFYLCASSFRQRPSGNTIYFGEGSWLTVV.

The gene calls are TRBV4-1 and TRBJ1-2; TRBD1 is a possible D gene (5 bases). The CDR3 loop spans 20 amino acids. V was pared by 0 bases and J by 1 base, with 24 bases between. Germline CDR1 is MGHRA and CDR2 is YSYEKL. This chain's CDR3 is CASSQDRGLGSTAINYGYTF. DNA for the CDR3: TGCGCCAGCAGCCAAGATAGGGGCCTAGGCAGCACGGCAATTAACTATGGCTACACCTTC.

The gene calls are TRBV28 and TRBJ1-2; 9 nucleotides align to TRBD1. This CDR3 comprises 19 residues. Looked up from germline, CDR1 is MDHEN and CDR2 is SYDVKM. The ends lost 4 bases at V and 5 bases at J; junction bases unmatched: 20. The CDR3 sequence: CASSSQYSYRDREFYGYTF. In nucleotides, the CDR3 is TGTGCCAGCAGTTCACAATACTCATACCGGGACAGGGAGTTTTATGGCTACACCTTC.

This chain connects TRBV28 to TRBJ2-1; D is unresolved. Germline-derived CDR1 and CDR2 are MDHEN and SYDVKM. The CDR3 covers 12 residues. V was clipped by 4 bases and J by 7 bases, with 8 bases between them. The CDR3 loop reads CASSSQGNEQFF. The CDR3 bases are TGTGCCAGCAGTTCCCAAGGGAATGAGCAGTTCTTC.

The chain carries TRBV27 and TRBJ2-1; the D gene is possibly TRBD1 (5 bases). There are 15 residues in the CDR3. Germline V gives CDR1 MNHEY, CDR2 SMNVEV (reference sequence). V lost 7 bases to trimming and J lost 4 bases, with 17 bases between them. CDR3 residues: CASTPWGSEYNEQFF. Here the CDR3 DNA reads TGTGCCAGCACCCCTTGGGGCAGCGAATACAATGAGCAGTTCTTC.